The 15 T cell receptor beta chains below were found in one sample sequenced in a study of vaccination and CD4 T cells after COVID-19. The sample's treatment: approximately nine-day PBMC culture with coronavirus spike peptide pools or control peptides (ViraFEST assay). These receptors lack a known antigen. With the Oncomine TCR Beta short-read assay, DNA from cultured CD4+ T cells was sequenced. TCRdb passed the PCR reads through MiXCR, listing each CDR3 protein once. The sample has 6,000 to 8,500 distinct CDR3 sequences, approximately 60% seen once. Sequenced sample: CD4+ T cells from blood, cultured in vitro. The receptors were gathered from a human donor who had recovered from COVID-19.

The rearrangement uses TRBV12-3 or TRBV12-4 and TRBJ1-2; tentative D call: TRBD1 (6 bases). The V and J ends lost 4 bases and 6 bases respectively, with 12 bases between them. The CDR3 contains 13 residues. CDR3 sequence: CASSSDSPNGYTF. DNA of the CDR3: TGTGCCAGCAGTTCGGACAGTCCAAATGGCTACACCTTC.

The chain carries TRBV4-3 and TRBJ1-5; D gene uncertain. Germline CDR1 is LGHNA and CDR2 is YSLEER. V lost 0 bases, J lost 4 bases, and 16 bases lay in between. The CDR3 consists of 17 residues. As DNA, the CDR3 is TGCGCCAGCAGCCAAGATCTGAACGGACTACAGAATCAGCCCCAGCATTTT. Translating it yields CASSQDLNGLQNQPQHF.

The chain uses TRBV20-1 and TRBJ2-7; the D gene is possibly TRBD1 (6 bases). Germline CDR1 is DFQATT and CDR2 is SNEGSKA (reference sequence). V was pared by 5 bases and J by 6 bases, with 14 bases between. This CDR3 spans 12 amino acids. The CDR3 spells CSAPSGVTEQYF. The CDR3 region has the DNA TGCAGTGCTCCCTCAGGGGTTACCGAGCAGTACTTC.

This chain links TRBV5-4 with TRBJ2-3; the D gene is possibly TRBD2 (6 bases). The ends were cut back, 0 bases at V and 3 bases at J, with 11 bases in the middle. The CDR3 extends over 15 amino acids. Per germline, CDR1 SGHNT and CDR2 YYREEE (reference sequence). The CDR3 protein is CASSLGGLGTDTQYF. The CDR3 nucleotides read TGTGCCAGCAGCTTGGGGGGACTTGGAACAGATACGCAGTATTTT.

The V gene is TRBV19, the J gene TRBJ2-3, with 7 positions matching TRBD2. This CDR3 spans 16 amino acids. Germline CDR1 is LNHDA and CDR2 is SQIVND (reference sequence). The ends lost 6 bases at V and 1 base at J; junction bases unmatched: 10. The CDR3 DNA reads as TGTGCCAGTAGCAAACTCCTGGCGGGAGGCACAGATACGCAGTATTTT. Protein product: CASSKLLAGGTDTQYF.

This clonotype came up a few times. The gene calls are TRBV20-1 and TRBJ2-1; 10 bases are a match to TRBD2. Germline CDR1 DFQATT, CDR2 SNEGSKA (reference sequence). This CDR3 contains 18 residues. J lost 4 bases, V lost 3 bases, and 15 bases had no gene match. The CDR3 loop reads CSARGEGETSGPYNEQFF. The CDR3, as DNA: TGCAGTGCTAGGGGAGAGGGGGAGACTAGCGGGCCTTACAATGAGCAGTTCTTC.

This clonotype was observed a few times. The chain couples TRBV28 to TRBJ1-2; weak D call: TRBD1 (5 bases). Germline CDR1 MDHEN, CDR2 SYDVKM. The CDR3 length is 13 residues. V was shortened by 7 bases and J by 4 bases, with 13 bases between the two germline ends. The CDR3 DNA is TGTGCCAGCACGACTGACAGCTTCTATGGCTACACCTTC. Its translation is CASTTDSFYGYTF.

This clonotype turned up a few times. The gene calls are TRBV28 and TRBJ1-2, with D hard to call. Trimming shortened V by 3 bases and J by 7 bases, and 12 bases separated the two germline ends. There are 13 residues in the CDR3. The V gene's germline CDR1 is MDHEN and CDR2 SYDVKM. CDR3 sequence (DNA): TGTGCCAGCAGTTTTAGGGTGCAAGGTGGCTACACCTTC. Protein: CASSFRVQGGYTF.

This clonotype occurred a few times. The V gene is TRBV15, the J gene TRBJ1-4; TRBD1 agrees at 7 bases. The germline V gene has CDR1 LNHNV and CDR2 YYDKDF (reference sequence). The CDR3 loop spans 16 amino acids. V was clipped by 1 base and J by 8 bases; unmatched bases: 10. The CDR3: CATSRATTGDGEKLFF. CDR3 DNA sequence: TGTGCCACCAGCAGAGCCACTACAGGGGACGGGGAAAAACTGTTTTTT.

This clonotype has a handful of counts. The J gene is TRBJ1-1, the V gene TRBV19; no definite D call. Trimming took off 4 bases at V and 0 bases at J, with 6 bases between the two ends. The CDR3 is made up of 13 amino acids. Looked up from germline, CDR1 is LNHDA and CDR2 is SQIVND (reference sequence). This chain's CDR3 is CASSTTVNTEAFF. CDR3 in DNA: TGTGCCAGTAGTACCACAGTGAACACTGAAGCTTTCTTT. Based on the CDR3 plus reference TRBV19 and TRBJ1-1, the full variable domain is DGGITQSPKYLFRKEGQNVTLSCEQNLNHDAMYWYRQDPGQGLRLIYYSQIVNDFQKGDIAEGYSVSREKKESFPLTVTSAQKNPTAFYLCASSTTVNTEAFFGQGTRLTVV.

V is TRBV27 and J is TRBJ2-7, with 10 bases matching TRBD2. V dropped 4 bases and J dropped 1; count of bases not matched to a gene: 7. The CDR3 has 16 amino acids. Looked up from germline, CDR1 is MNHEY and CDR2 is SMNVEV (reference sequence). This CDR3 is CASSSLASGGSYEQYF. In nucleotides, the CDR3 is TGTGCCAGCAGTTCACTCGCTAGCGGGGGATCCTACGAGCAGTACTTC.

The gene calls are TRBV28 and TRBJ2-1; no firm D call. Trimming removed 2 bases from V and 3 bases from J, with 11 bases in between. CDR3 length equals 15 residues. The germline CDR1 and CDR2 sequences are MDHEN and SYDVKM. The CDR3 is CASSLRSDVYNEQFF. Here the CDR3 DNA reads TGTGCCAGCAGTTTAAGGTCGGACGTCTACAATGAGCAGTTCTTC.

This chain connects TRBV7-2 to TRBJ2-2; possibly TRBD1 for D (5 bases). The CDR3 has 15 residues. The V end lost 4 bases, the J end lost 1 base, and 10 bases lay between the germline ends. Looked up from germline, CDR1 is SGHTA and CDR2 is FQGNSA. This CDR3 is CASSWQGGNTGELFF. For the CDR3, the DNA is TGTGCCAGCAGCTGGCAGGGCGGGAACACCGGGGAGCTGTTTTTT.

The rearrangement uses TRBV27 and TRBJ2-6; D may be TRBD2 (5 bases). The germline V gene has CDR1 MNHEY and CDR2 SMNVEV (reference sequence). V was shortened by 6 bases and J by 0 bases, with 9 bases between the two germline ends. The CDR3 consists of 15 residues. CDR3 residues: CASRLAGSGANVLTF. The CDR3 DNA sequence: TGTGCCAGCAGGCTTGCGGGCTCTGGGGCCAACGTCCTGACTTTC.

The rearrangement links TRBV7-2 to TRBJ1-1; D is uncertain. Germline CDR1 is SGHTA and CDR2 is FQGNSA. Trimming removed 7 bases at V and 1 base at J, with 13 bases between. CDR3 length equals 14 residues. Here the CDR3 reads CASTSVPENTEAFF. The CDR3 bases are TGTGCCAGCACCTCGGTTCCTGAGAACACTGAAGCTTTCTTT.